Reported below is one T cell receptor (beta chain). Its specificity is unknown. The entry originates in a study of OX40 agonist ivuxolimab in advanced cancers. The study's findings and limits: At 0.1 to 3.0 mg/kg, clonal expansion of CD4+ and CD8+ blood T cells had occurred by week 6. CD8+ T cells averaged more expanded clones than CD4+. Among some nonresponders, normalized T-cell clonal expansion was also low. With doses of 0.1-3.0 mg/kg, partial responders showed among the lowest clonal expansion.

The assay was immunoSEQ multiplex PCR, and TCRdb's table has in-frame clones only and misses some. The sample contains around 130,000 clones, 80% to 95% of which appear only once. This TCR came from an adult with an advanced solid tumor such as melanoma, head and neck, liver or kidney cancer. The sample here was CD4+ or CD8+ T cells sorted from blood, taken in a trial of the OX40 agonist ivuxolimab.

The CDR3 coding sequence is TGCAGTACCTTCAGCACAGATACGCAGTATTTT. As protein: CSTFSTDTQYF. The V gene is TRBV20-1, the J gene TRBJ2-3; D gene unclear. V dropped 8 bases and J dropped 0 bases, with 6 bases sitting between them. Per the germline V gene, CDR1 is DFQATT and CDR2 is SNEGSKA (reference sequence). The CDR3 runs to 11 residues.